This record concerns one T cell receptor (beta chain) sequence. This sample is part of a study of blood T cell repertoires in COVID-19. Study background: Samples taken during acute and convalescent COVID-19 were collected in the United States, Italy and Spain. Nucleic acid was either cDNA or gDNA, and it came from T cells, B-cell-depleted T cells, or PBMCs.

Source study methods: For nucleated cells, counts were estimated from reference gene primer amplification. Repertoires were generated with immunoSEQ multiplex PCR, while TCRdb's copy carries only in-frame clones and drops some. That table furnishes V, J and clone size, whereas the DNA furnished D and trimming. The table includes under 140,000 clones, 70% to 80% detected once. Germline V gene data show CDR1 as SGHVS and CDR2 as FQNEAQ. The V end was cut by 8 bases, the J end by 0 bases, with 19 bases between. The CDR3 length is 17 residues. The rearrangement links TRBV7-8 to TRBJ2-2; D is perhaps TRBD1 (6 bases). Input material: peripheral blood. The origin of this receptor is a woman aged 55-75 years with acute or convalescent COVID-19. The CDR3 nucleotides are TGTGCCAGCCAGGGAATGTGGGGGACAACGAACACCGGGGAGCTGTTTTTT. This encodes CASQGMWGTTNTGELFF.